One sample yielded the 18 T cell receptor beta chains listed below, sequenced in a study of tumor-infiltrating lymphocytes in primary liver carcinoma (dated by TCRdb to about 2017). The sequencer was an Illumina HiSeq 2500. A constant-region primer and ProtoScript II reverse transcriptase were used to reverse-transcribe TCRbeta-specific cDNA from around 480 ng total RNA. Construction of the TCRbeta libraries relied on three nested rounds of multiplex PCR, following a slightly modified ARM-PCR procedure. Each of the first two PCR rounds ran for approximately 10 cycles and used multiplex TRBV1-TRBV30 forward primers together with a Cbeta reverse primer. The public sequencing data were trimmed at Q25 with fastp and processed into clonotypes with MiXCR by TCRdb, which kept only in-frame beta chains. Every CDR3 protein is listed once, alongside the most common genes and DNA of its rows. The table for this sample lists 100,000 to 150,000 distinct CDR3 sequences; roughly three fifths of them were counted only once. The biggest ten clones account for 7.5% to 8.5% of the sample.

Without any cell sorting, total RNA and DNA were extracted together from around 20-30 mg of bulk tissue using the AllPrep DNA/RNA mini kit. The source material was liver tumor tissue from sampling region 3. In light of the paper, this sample's cell subset or site label describes: tumor region T3, left-lateral pole. The receptor source for this set is a woman aged 60-75 years with primary liver carcinoma and hepatitis B virus infection.

Judged by abundance, this clonotype is medium-sized (0.01 to 0.1%). CDR3 nucleotides: TGTGCCAGCAGCCCCGGGACTAGCGGGAGTAGAGAGACCCAGTACTTC. This translates into CASSPGTSGSRETQYF. The chain carries TRBV11-2 and TRBJ2-5, with 14 bases identical to TRBD2. Germline CDR1 and CDR2: SGHAT and FQNNGV. Trimming at V came to 5 bases and at J to 4 bases, leaving 6 bases not matched to a gene. The CDR3 totals 16 residues.

The chain carries TRBV24-1 and TRBJ1-5; 8 bases are a match to TRBD1. The germline V gene encodes CDR1 KGHDR and CDR2 SFDVKD. Trimming at V came to 2 bases and at J to 4 bases, leaving 9 bases not matched to a gene. This CDR3 contains 17 residues. The CDR3 DNA reads TGTGCCACCAGTGATTCTGGAGGACAGGGAACGAATCAGCCCCAGCATTTT. Translating it yields CATSDSGGQGTNQPQHF.

A note on this clonotype: This likely comes from a read error, as the CDR3 has no conserved phenylalanine or tryptophan at its end. This chain joins TRBV2 and TRBJ2-5; weak D call: TRBD1 (5 bases). The CDR3 covers 15 residues. Germline assignment: CDR1 SNHLY and CDR2 FYNNEI. The chain's CDR3 is CATSESWTQQETQYL. For the CDR3, the DNA is TGTGCCACCAGTGAATCTTGGACACAACAAGAGACCCAGTACTTA.

Of note for this clonotype: At one end, the junction sequence differs from germline, possibly due to a read error. The rearrangement joins TRBV7-9 to TRBJ2-2; D uncertain. Germline V gene lookup returns CDR1 SEHNR and CDR2 FQNEAQ (reference sequence). This CDR3 comprises 14 residues. CDR3 amino acids: CVSSLIRSGGELFF. In nucleotides, the CDR3 is TGTGTCAGCAGCTTAATTCGGTCCGGCGGGGAGCTGTTTTTT.

A word on this clonotype: Germline and junction disagree at one end, which may indicate a read error. The chain has TRBV6-2 or TRBV6-3 and TRBJ2-7, with 10 bases lining up with TRBD2. Germline lookup yields CDR1 MNHEY and CDR2 SVGEGT. CDR3 length: 13 residues. This chain's CDR3 is CASRQTSGYEEYF. CDR3 nucleotide sequence: TGTGCCAGCAGGCAGACTAGCGGGTACGAGGAGTACTTC.

A remark on this clonotype: As the CDR3 is not closed by the conserved phenylalanine or tryptophan, this likely results from a read error. The chain couples TRBV11-2 to TRBJ2-3; tentatively, D is TRBD2 (5 bases). Germline CDR1 and CDR2: SGHAT and FQNNGV. The length of the CDR3 is 13 residues. Trimming cost V 5 bases and J 4 bases, with 10 bases left between them. The CDR3 region has the DNA TGTGCCAGCAGCCCACGACTATCAGATACGCAGTATTTA. Amino acids: CASSPRLSDTQYL.

This clonotype was counted only a few times. One base away lies a much larger clone, so this may be a sequencing read error. The chain has TRBV12-3 or TRBV12-4 and TRBJ2-1; the match to TRBD2 covers 11 bases. There are 14 residues in the CDR3. V lost 6 bases to trimming and J lost 12 bases; unmatched junction nucleotides: 10. The CDR3 loop is CASSIAGGYDGQFF. Written as DNA, the CDR3 is TGTGCCAGCAGCATAGCGGGAGGGTATGATGGGCAGTTCTTC.

In regard to this clonotype: A much more abundant neighbour one base away suggests this may be a read error. The chain joins TRBV6-5 to TRBJ2-5; 9 positions match TRBD1. The CDR3 runs 16 residues. Germline V gives CDR1 MNHEY, CDR2 SVGAGI. This CDR3 reads CASSPSWTGESETRYF. CDR3 DNA sequence: TGTGCCAGCAGTCCCAGTTGGACAGGGGAATCTGAGACCCGGTACTTC.

Comments on this clonotype: The CDR3 does not close with the conserved phenylalanine or tryptophan, likely indicating a read error. The chain links TRBV6-5 to TRBJ2-1; 10 nucleotides line up with TRBD1. CDR1 MNHEY and CDR2 SVGAGI come from the germline V gene. The ends lost 2 bases at V and 8 bases at J; junction bases unmatched: 6. This CDR3 has 15 amino acids. The CDR3 protein is CASSYGGQGTYEQFL. The DNA of the CDR3 is TGTGCCAGCAGTTACGGGGGACAGGGGACCTATGAGCAGTTCTTG.

With regard to this clonotype: It may be a read error: a sequence one base away is much more abundant. The rearrangement links TRBV5-6 to TRBJ1-3; the D is unclear. Germline values: CDR1 SGHDT, CDR2 YYEEEE. The CDR3 sequence is 12 residues long. The CDR3 DNA reads TGTGCCAGCAGCGGCTCTGGATACACCATATATTTT. This translates into CASSGSGYTIYF.

Of note for this clonotype: The junction departs from germline at one end; a sequencing error may be responsible. V usage is TRBV11-2 and J usage is TRBJ1-2; D is uncertain. The CDR3 length is 13 residues. CDR1 SGHAT and CDR2 FQNNGV come from the germline V gene. CDR3 protein: CTSSLNRTRGYTF. The CDR3 DNA sequence: TGTACCAGCAGCTTAAATCGGACCCGTGGCTACACCTTT.

Note on this clonotype: It may be a read error: a sequence one base away is much more abundant. The rearrangement links TRBV4-1 to TRBJ2-3; D may be TRBD1 or TRBD2 (6 bases each). With 4 bases removed from V and 2 bases from J, the gap between germline ends came to 13 bases. The CDR3 consists of 15 residues. Germline assignment: CDR1 MGHRA and CDR2 YSYEKL. For the CDR3, the DNA is TGCGCCAGCAGCCCTATAAGGGGGGCCACAGATACGCAGTATTTT. It encodes CASSPIRGATDTQYF.

With respect to this clonotype: Its ends do not fully match the called genes, so a read error is possible. The chain is built from TRBV10-3 and TRBJ2-1, with TRBD1 as a possible D gene (6 bases). Germline V gene data show CDR1 as ENHRY and CDR2 as SYGVKD. The CDR3 length is 14 residues. The CDR3 sequence: CTISPDSSYNEQFF. The CDR3 region has the DNA TGTACCATCAGCCCGGACAGTAGCTACAATGAGCAGTTCTTC.

This clonotype was detected many times. The rearrangement links TRBV5-4 to TRBJ2-1, with a possible D match to TRBD2 (5 bases). The CDR3 covers 14 residues. Trimming took off 4 bases at V and 9 bases at J, with 17 bases between the two ends. Germline V lookup: CDR1 SGHNT, CDR2 YYREEE (reference sequence). For the CDR3, the DNA is TGTGCCAGCAGCCCCGGACTGGGCGAGGGTGAGCAGTTCTTC. Amino acid sequence: CASSPGLGEGEQFF.

Concerning this clonotype: Given a much more abundant clone one base away, this may be a read error. This chain joins TRBV12-3 or TRBV12-4 and TRBJ1-1; D gene uncertain. This CDR3 region has 16 residues. V lost 7 bases and J 6 bases, leaving 24 bases between the germline ends. This chain's CDR3 is CASNSQAGGGLSEAFF. In DNA, the CDR3 is TGTGCCAGCAACTCCCAAGCGGGCGGAGGGTTGTCTGAAGCTTTCTTT.

The chain couples TRBV7-9 to TRBJ1-3; possibly TRBD1 for D (5 bases). Germline lookup yields CDR1 SEHNR and CDR2 FQNEAQ (reference sequence). The CDR3 contains 16 residues. The V end was cut by 0 bases, the J end by 6 bases, with 15 bases between. CDR3 nucleotides: TGTGCCAGCAGCTTAGCCGGGACTATACAAGAAAACACCATATATTTT. Translating it yields CASSLAGTIQENTIYF.

Only a few counts were recorded for this clonotype. The chain links TRBV28 to TRBJ2-7; a weak D match, TRBD1 (5 bases). CDR3 length equals 11 residues. From germline, CDR1 is MDHEN and CDR2 SYDVKM. The V and J ends lost 5 bases and 6 bases respectively, with 8 bases between them. The CDR3 sequence: CASSARVEQYF. CDR3 nucleotide sequence: TGTGCCAGCAGTGCCAGGGTCGAGCAGTACTTC.

This chain connects TRBV20-1 to TRBJ1-1; the D is unclear. Germline CDR1 reads DFQATT; CDR2 reads SNEGSKA (reference sequence). V was clipped by 5 bases and J by 4 bases, with 17 bases between them. The CDR3 sequence is 14 residues long. Here the CDR3 reads CSAFTGSAGTEAFF. In DNA, the CDR3 is TGCAGTGCTTTTACCGGGTCGGCGGGCACTGAAGCTTTCTTT.